This T cell receptor beta chain was documented in a study of T cells in Graves' hyperthyroidism and ophthalmopathy. Overall study context: Peripheral blood draws took place at initial diagnosis, ahead of any treatment.

The V gene end was trimmed by 1 base and the J gene end by 8 bases; junction bases not matched to a gene: 9. The CDR3 extends over 15 amino acids. The V gene's germline CDR1 is DFQATT and CDR2 SNEGSKA (reference sequence). Template material for amplifying TCR beta CDR3 regions consisted of RNA transcripts. Carried out on the TCR CDR3, a first-round RT-PCR used the HTBI primer set. MiXCR, run by TCRdb on the multiplex PCR reads, gives a single entry per CDR3 protein. The sample lists hundreds of thousands of distinct CDR3 sequences, 11% to 15% occurring once. This clonotype was counted ten times or more. Its antigen remains unidentified. Study results and limitations: Ophthalmopathy was model-predicted a median around 6.7 months pre-onset. In blood, most of the thyroid clonotypes expanded above 0.001 were also present. Stable hyperthyroidism and ophthalmopathy were separated using 13 V-J signatures.

This chain links TRBV20-1 with TRBJ1-2, with TRBD1 matching 11 bases. This clonotype was obtained from a young woman with Graves' hyperthyroidism. Sequencing used blood. The CDR3 DNA follows: TGCAGTGCTAGAGTAGGGGACAGGGGGTTGGTGGGCTACACCTTC. It is translated as CSARVGDRGLVGYTF.